This TCR beta chain came from a study of early T cells in non-severe SARS-CoV-2 infection. Study summary: Chains stayed unpaired after sequencing of bulk RNA from unsorted whole blood. Study observations and caveats: Comparison of clonotypes with VDJdb favored anti-spike CD8 responses while missing private and CD4 specificities.

This clonotype was seen a single time. Antigen unknown. A clone one base away is much larger, so this may be a read error. Individually, cDNA molecules had unique molecular identifiers attached to them. MiXCR was run by TCRdb on the 5' RACE reads, yielding one entry per CDR3 protein. The repertoire consists of tens of thousands of distinct CDR3 sequences, with 12% occurring once and the leading ten covering more than 3.5%. This CDR3 comprises 15 residues. Per the germline V gene, CDR1 is SEHNR and CDR2 is FQNEAQ (reference sequence). With 5 bases clipped from V and 4 bases from J, the junction kept 8 bases outside the gene matches.

The sequence was obtained from an adult who was a healthcare worker with PCR-confirmed SARS-CoV-2 infection or an uninfected control (not recorded which). The chain combines TRBV7-9 with TRBJ1-1, with 9 bases lining up with TRBD1. Sequenced: whole blood. The CDR3 protein is CASSPQGARSTEAFF. The CDR3 region has the DNA TGTGCCAGCAGCCCACAGGGGGCAAGAAGCACTGAAGCTTTCTTT.